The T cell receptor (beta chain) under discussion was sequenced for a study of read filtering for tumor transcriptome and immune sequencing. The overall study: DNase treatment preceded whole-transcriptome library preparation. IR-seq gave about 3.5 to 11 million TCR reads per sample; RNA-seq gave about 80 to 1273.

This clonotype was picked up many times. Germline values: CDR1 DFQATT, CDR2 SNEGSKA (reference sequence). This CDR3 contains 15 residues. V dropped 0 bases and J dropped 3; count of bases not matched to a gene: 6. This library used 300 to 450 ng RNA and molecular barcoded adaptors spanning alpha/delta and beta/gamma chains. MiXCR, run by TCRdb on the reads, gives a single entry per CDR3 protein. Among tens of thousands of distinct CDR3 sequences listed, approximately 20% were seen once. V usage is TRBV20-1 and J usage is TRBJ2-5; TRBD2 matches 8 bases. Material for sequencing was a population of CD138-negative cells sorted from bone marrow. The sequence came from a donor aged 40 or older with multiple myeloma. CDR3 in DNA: TGCAGTGCTAGAGATTTCGCGGGGGGCAAAGAGACCCAGTACTTC. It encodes CSARDFAGGKETQYF.